Shown below are 25 T cell receptor beta chains from a single sample sequenced in a study of graft-versus-host responses after intestinal transplantation. Only in-frame clones appear in the TCRdb table, and some are missing; sequencing was by immunoSEQ multiplex PCR. The repertoire includes approximately 2,500 clones, over 25% of them detected once, and 4% to 6% sits in the top ten. The specimen was alloreactive CD4+ T cells from a mixed lymphocyte reaction culture, collected before transplantation. Subset reported: CFSE-low proliferating T cells sorted from approximately 6-day pre-transplant mixed lymphocyte reaction (GvH or HvG direction). The source of these receptors is a human patient who was an organ donor for intestinal transplantation.

This chain connects TRBV28 to TRBJ1-2; tentatively, D is TRBD1 (5 bases). Trimming took 3 bases from V and 8 from J, leaving 10 bases between them. The CDR3 length is 12 residues. Looked up from germline, CDR1 is MDHEN and CDR2 is SYDVKM. The CDR3 spells CASSFAGYGYTF. CDR3 coding DNA: TGTGCCAGCAGTTTCGCAGGGTACGGCTACACCTTC.

This chain joins TRBV18 and TRBJ1-1; perhaps TRBD1 as D (5 bases). Germline CDR1 KGHSH, CDR2 LQKENI. This CDR3 comprises 14 residues. The V and J ends lost 3 bases and 5 bases respectively, with 13 bases between them. The CDR3 DNA reads TGTGCCAGCTCACCGGTAACAGGTGGGACTGAAGCTTTCTTT. This sequence encodes CASSPVTGGTEAFF.

About this clone itself: At one end the junction does not follow the germline gene, possibly because of a read error. This chain connects TRBV7-7 to TRBJ2-7; TRBD1 matches at 11 bases. The germline V gene has CDR1 SSHAT and CDR2 FNYEAQ (reference sequence). The CDR3 consists of 17 residues. The CDR3 bases are TGTGCTAGCAGCTTAGGCCCCCTGGGACAGGGGGACTACGAGCAGTACTTC. It encodes CASSLGPLGQGDYEQYF.

This sequence joins TRBV2 and TRBJ2-7; TRBD2 aligns across 8 bases. Germline loops: CDR1 SNHLY, CDR2 FYNNEI. This CDR3 is 16 amino acids long. Germline trimming cut 6 bases from V and 0 bases from J; bases unmatched to any gene: 10. CDR3 sequence (DNA): TGTGCCAGCAGCAATGCTAATAGCGGGGCCTCCTACGAGCAGTACTTC. Its protein is CASSNANSGASYEQYF.

The chain joins TRBV9 to TRBJ2-7; TRBD2 matches 7 bases. This CDR3 is 15 amino acids long. The germline V gene has CDR1 SGDLS and CDR2 YYNGEE. With V trimmed by 5 bases and J by 2 bases, 10 bases remained unmatched. The CDR3 DNA reads TGTGCCAGCAGTAAACTACCGGGGGGTCCCTACGAGCAGTACTTC. This translates into CASSKLPGGPYEQYF.

Within the sample, this clone is medium-sized. The chain couples TRBV13 to TRBJ1-1; D not resolved. Germline CDR1 PRHDT, CDR2 FYEKMQ (reference sequence). This CDR3 has 11 amino acids. V dropped 8 bases and J dropped 7 bases, with 11 bases sitting between them. This CDR3 is CASSLGVEAFF. The CDR3 DNA reads TGTGCCAGCTCCCTGGGAGTTGAAGCTTTCTTT.

In its sample, this clone ranks as medium-sized. The V call is TRBV14, the J call TRBJ2-5, with D possibly TRBD1 on 5 matching bases. Trimming removed 2 bases from V and 1 base from J, with 8 bases in between. The V gene's germline CDR1 is SGHDN and CDR2 FVKESK. This CDR3 spans 14 amino acids. The CDR3 bases are TGTGCCAGCAGCCAACGACAGTTCCAAGAGACCCAGTACTTC. Residues: CASSQRQFQETQYF.

This clone was observed a few times. The chain carries TRBV28 and TRBJ1-4, with 8 positions matching TRBD1. V dropped 6 bases and J dropped 3; count of bases not matched to a gene: 3. The germline gives CDR1 MDHEN, CDR2 SYDVKM. CDR3 length: 14 amino acids. In DNA, the CDR3 is TGTGCCAGCAGCAGGGGGCCGGCTAATGAAAAACTGTTTTTT. Amino acid sequence: CASSRGPANEKLFF.

The chain is built from TRBV5-6 and TRBJ2-1, with D possibly matching TRBD2 (5 bases). The germline V gene has CDR1 SGHDT and CDR2 YYEEEE. V was clipped by 4 bases and J by 2 bases, with 10 bases between them. The CDR3 has 14 residues. CDR3 sequence: CASSRDYAYNEQFF. The CDR3 DNA reads as TGTGCCAGCAGCCGCGACTACGCCTACAATGAGCAGTTCTTC.

This clone was observed a few times. The V call is TRBV7-3, the J call TRBJ2-1; 8 positions agree with TRBD1. The CDR3 spans 14 residues. From germline, CDR1 is SGHTA and CDR2 FQGTGA. Unmatched junction bases numbered 3, after V lost 5 bases and J lost 3 bases. The CDR3: CASSPTGGYNEQFF. The CDR3 DNA reads as TGTGCCAGCAGCCCTACAGGGGGCTACAATGAGCAGTTCTTC.

In its sample, this clone is medium-sized. The chain links TRBV6-5 to TRBJ1-2, with a possible D match to TRBD1 (6 bases). The germline V gene encodes CDR1 MNHEY and CDR2 SVGAGI. This CDR3 comprises 16 residues. V gave up 2 bases and J gave up 0 bases, with 13 bases separating them. The CDR3 reads CASSYAGDTANYGYTF. The CDR3 DNA sequence: TGTGCCAGCAGTTACGCAGGGGACACAGCTAACTATGGCTACACCTTC.

V and J are TRBV9 and TRBJ2-5; 9 bases fit TRBD1. Germline V CDR1 and CDR2: SGDLS, YYNGEE. The CDR3 contains 14 residues. The trim removed 4 bases at V and 2 bases at J, leaving 3 bases unmatched. In DNA, the CDR3 is TGTGCCAGCAGCCAGGACAGGGGTCAAGAGACCCAGTACTTC. Translated: CASSQDRGQETQYF.

This clone was counted once. This chain joins TRBV30 and TRBJ1-2; the D gene is possibly TRBD1 (6 bases). V lost 3 bases and J 5 bases, leaving 10 bases between the germline ends. Germline V gene data show CDR1 as GTSNPN and CDR2 as SVGIG (reference sequence). The CDR3 is 12 residues long. The CDR3 region is CAWRGGGYGYTF. The CDR3 nucleotides are TGTGCCTGGAGAGGGGGGGGGTATGGCTACACCTTC.

The chain couples TRBV7-2 to TRBJ1-2, with D possibly TRBD1 on 5 matching bases. Germline CDR1 SGHTA, CDR2 FQGNSA. V was trimmed by 4 bases and J by 2 bases, leaving 11 bases between them. This CDR3 is 14 amino acids long. The CDR3 here is CASSSTGYNYGYTF. CDR3 DNA: TGTGCCAGCAGCTCCACAGGATACAACTATGGCTACACCTTC.

This rearrangement joins TRBV15 to TRBJ1-1; TRBD1 agrees at 8 bases. J gave up 1 base and V 4 bases, and 5 bases lay outside the gene matches. CDR3 length equals 15 residues. The germline V gene encodes CDR1 LNHNV and CDR2 YYDKDF (reference sequence). The CDR3 loop reads CATSIAGTGNTEAFF. For the CDR3, the DNA is TGTGCCACCAGCATTGCCGGGACAGGGAACACTGAAGCTTTCTTT.

This clone was detected only a few times. This chain uses TRBV15 with TRBJ2-5, with D maybe TRBD1 (5 bases). V lost 0 bases, J lost 5 bases, and 22 bases lay in between. Germline V gives CDR1 LNHNV, CDR2 YYDKDF (reference sequence). This CDR3 spans 18 amino acids. The CDR3 loop reads CATSRDLRTLTNRETQYF. CDR3 sequence (DNA): TGTGCCACCAGCAGAGATCTCAGAACCCTCACAAACAGGGAGACCCAGTACTTC. The variable domain in full, with the rest retrieved from reference TRBV15 and TRBJ2-5, is DAMVIQNPRYQVTQFGKPVTLSCSQTLNHNVMYWYQQKSSQAPKLLFHYYDKDFNNEADTPDNFQSRRPNTSFCFLDIRSPGLGDTAMYLCATSRDLRTLTNRETQYFGPGTRLLVL.

By share, this clone ranks as medium-sized. CDR3 in amino acids: CASSNGIINEKLFF. The CDR3 DNA is TGCGCCAGCAGCAACGGTATTATAAATGAAAAACTGTTTTTT. The chain recombines TRBV5-1 with TRBJ1-4; D is unclear. This CDR3 region has 14 residues. The ends were cut back, 4 bases at V and 5 bases at J, with 12 bases in the middle. Germline CDR1 and CDR2: SGHRS and YFSETQ.

By frequency in the sample, this clone is large. The V gene is TRBV4-2, the J gene TRBJ1-1; D remains unclear. V was pared by 1 base and J by 2 bases, with 8 bases between. This CDR3 is 14 amino acids long. Germline CDR1 LGHNA, CDR2 YNFKEQ. This CDR3 is CASSQGAKNTEAFF. CDR3 coding DNA: TGTGCCAGCAGCCAAGGGGCCAAAAACACTGAAGCTTTCTTT.

The chain is built from TRBV1 and TRBJ2-6; the DNA was not used to check the table's D call, TRBD1. TRBV1 is recorded as a pseudogene. This CDR3 comprises 18 residues. The CDR3 sequence is CTSRQICLCTSRANVLTF. The DNA of the CDR3 is TGCACCAGCAGACAAATCTGTTTGTGCACAAGTCGGGCCAACGTCCTGACTTTC.

This clone was seen more than once but under ten times. The CDR3: CASSSTVAVINPDTQYF. In nucleotides, the CDR3 is TGTGCCAGCAGCTCAACGGTGGCGGTTATAAACCCAGATACGCAGTATTTT. The chain combines TRBV7-2 with TRBJ2-3; the D is unclear. The V end lost 4 bases, the J end lost 4 bases, and 21 bases lay between the germline ends. Germline CDR1 is SGHTA and CDR2 is FQGNSA. CDR3 length: 17 residues.

By frequency in the sample, this clone is medium-sized (0.01 to 0.1%). The chain employs TRBV18 and TRBJ2-7; weak D call: TRBD2 (6 bases). Germline-derived CDR1 and CDR2 are KGHSH and LQKENI. This CDR3 contains 14 residues. Trimming shortened V by 4 bases and J by 1 base, and 11 bases separated the two germline ends. In nucleotides, the CDR3 is TGTGCCAGCTCACTTACGGGACTTTCCTACGAGCAGTACTTC. Its protein product is CASSLTGLSYEQYF.

CDR3 region: CASTHDRATDTQYF. CDR3 in DNA: TGTGCCAGCACCCACGACAGGGCCACAGATACGCAGTATTTT. J is TRBJ2-3 and V is TRBV28; 7 bases match TRBD1. The germline V gene encodes CDR1 MDHEN and CDR2 SYDVKM. The CDR3 runs 14 residues. V was clipped by 7 bases and J by 2 bases; unmatched bases: 6. The whole variable domain, remainder taken from reference TRBV28 and TRBJ2-3, is DVKVTQSSRYLVKRTGEKVFLECVQDMDHENMFWYRQDPGLGLRLIYFSYDVKMKEKGDIPEGYSVSREKKERFSLILESASTNQTSMYLCASTHDRATDTQYFGPGTRLTVL.

By sample share, this clone is medium-sized. The chain joins TRBV29-1 to TRBJ1-2; 10 bases line up with TRBD1. CDR1 is SQVTM and CDR2 is ANQGSEA in the germline V gene. The CDR3 sequence is 13 residues long. V trimming: 2 bases; J trimming: 8 bases; junction bases outside the gene matches: 5. The chain's CDR3 is CSVERDRGRGYTF. The DNA for the CDR3 is TGCAGCGTTGAAAGGGACAGGGGAAGGGGCTACACCTTC.

This CDR3 reads CASSIAAPGEGSYNEQFF. The DNA of the CDR3 is TGTGCCAGCAGCATAGCGGCGCCAGGAGAAGGGTCCTACAATGAGCAGTTCTTC. V gene TRBV5-5 combines with J gene TRBJ2-1; D might be TRBD2 (6 bases). CDR1 is SGHKS and CDR2 is YYEKEE in the germline V gene (reference sequence). The CDR3 runs to 18 residues. The V gene lost 4 bases and the J gene lost 1 base, with 21 bases spanning the gap.

This clone is judged medium-sized (0.01 to 0.1%). The rearrangement links TRBV7-9 to TRBJ2-3; 13 nucleotides agree with TRBD2. Germline V gene lookup returns CDR1 SEHNR and CDR2 FQNEAQ (reference sequence). Trimming cost V 5 bases and J 5 bases; bases outside gene matches: 13. This CDR3 spans 18 amino acids. Here the CDR3 reads CASSPRTSGSSGGDTQYF. CDR3 nucleotides: TGTGCCAGCAGCCCCCGGACTAGCGGGAGTAGTGGAGGAGATACGCAGTATTTT. The full variable domain, with the rest looked up from reference TRBV7-9 and TRBJ2-3, is DTGVSQNPRHKITKRGQNVTFRCDPISEHNRLYWYRQTLGQGPEFLTYFQNEAQLEKSRLLSDRFSAERPKGSFSTLEIQRTEQGDSAMYLCASSPRTSGSSGGDTQYFGPGTRLTVL.